The clone carrying this T cell receptor beta chain was detected ten times or more. Each single cDNA molecule received a unique molecular identifier. TCRdb redid the calling of the 5' RACE reads with MiXCR, one entry per CDR3 protein. The sample holds 30,000 to 40,000 distinct CDR3 sequences; approximately 5.2% are singletons and the top ten take around 5%. CDR1 and CDR2 (germline): MGHRA, YSYEKL. There are 15 residues in the CDR3. V was pared by 0 bases and J by 1 base, with 9 bases between. The data are from a study of early T cells in non-severe SARS-CoV-2 infection. Turning to the study itself: It was bulk RNA from unsorted whole blood that was sequenced, and the chains were unpaired.

The chain carries TRBV4-1 and TRBJ2-5, with D hard to call. The sequenced sample consisted of whole blood. The receptor's source is an adult who was a healthcare worker with PCR-confirmed SARS-CoV-2 infection or an uninfected control (not recorded which). The CDR3 nucleotides are TGCGCCAGCAGCCAAGATCCAGGTCCCCAAGAGACCCAGTACTTC. It yields the protein CASSQDPGPQETQYF.